This is a list of T cell receptor beta chains from one sample in a study of beta chain features in type 1 diabetes. The table came from immunoSEQ multiplex PCR; TCRdb's copy has only in-frame clones and leaves some out. The sample records 200,000 to 250,000 clones, around 13% being singletons. Sequencing was done on a sample of naive CD4+ T cells from blood. Receptor source: a man aged 25 to 40 with type 1 diabetes. Each CDR3 is given with its conserved first and last residue. A D gene is named only where the DNA matches it firmly. Rows give clone size only sometimes, using once, few, many, or a class for an expanded clone.

TRBV6-5	TRBJ2-1	13	-	-	CASSEAPRNEQFF	TGTGCCAGCAGTGAAGCCCCTCGCAATGAGCAGTTCTTC
TRBV9	TRBJ1-2	13	TRBD1	few	CASSVTTGSGYTF	TGTGCCAGCAGCGTAACGACAGGGTCGGGCTACACCTTC
TRBV6-5	TRBJ1-2	13	-	-	CASHPAAGYGYTF	TGTGCCAGCCATCCGGCGGCGGGCTATGGCTACACCTTC
TRBV5-6	TRBJ2-3	13	-	-	CASSLPSPDTQYF	TGTGCCAGCAGCTTGCCCTCCCCAGATACGCAGTATTTT
TRBV5-4	TRBJ2-5	12	TRBD2	-	CASSRGEETQYF	TGTGCCAGCAGCCGGGGGGAGGAGACCCAGTACTTC
TRBV4-1	TRBJ2-1	14	TRBD2	few	CASSRRLAVDEQFF	TGCGCCAGCAGCCGCAGACTAGCGGTGGATGAGCAGTTCTTC
TRBV7-7	TRBJ2-3	14	TRBD2	-	CASSGSGSTDTQYF	TGTGCTAGCAGCGGGAGCGGTAGCACAGATACGCAGTATTTT
TRBV2	TRBJ1-2	11	-	few	CASRQGYGYTF	TGTGCCAGCAGGCAGGGTTATGGCTACACCTTC
TRBV27	TRBJ2-2	13	-	-	CASMGQNTGELFF	TGTGCCAGCATGGGACAGAACACCGGGGAGCTGTTTTTT
TRBV10-3	TRBJ2-5	12	-	-	CAIGRAQETQYF	TGTGCCATCGGTCGCGCTCAAGAGACCCAGTACTTC
TRBV15	TRBJ2-7	16	-	-	CATSRGGGRGSYEQYF	TGTGCCACCAGCAGAGGAGGGGGAAGGGGCTCCTACGAGCAGTACTTC
TRBV7-2	TRBJ2-7	15	TRBD2	-	CASSPTSGTAGEQYF	TGTGCCAGCAGCCCTACTAGCGGGACTGCGGGGGAGCAGTACTTC
TRBV5-1	TRBJ2-1	17	TRBD2	-	CASSSPLVERGYNEQFF	TGCGCCAGCAGCTCCCCCCTCGTGGAGCGGGGGTACAATGAGCAGTTCTTC
TRBV5-1	TRBJ2-5	12	-	-	CASRQGQETQYF	TGCGCCAGCAGACAGGGCCAAGAGACCCAGTACTTC
TRBV2	TRBJ2-4	15	TRBD2	-	CASSGGGAHRNIQYF	TGTGCCAGCAGTGGGGGGGGAGCCCACAGAAACATTCAGTACTTC
TRBV5-1	TRBJ2-1	16	TRBD2	-	CASSLGRLAGRNEQFF	TGCGCCAGCAGCTTGGGGAGACTAGCGGGAAGGAATGAGCAGTTCTTC
TRBV9	TRBJ1-5	17	TRBD1	few	CASSVGQGARRYQPQHF	TGTGCCAGCAGCGTGGGACAGGGGGCGCGTCGGTATCAGCCCCAGCATTTT
TRBV30	TRBJ1-1	13	TRBD1	few	CAWSAAGGPGAFF	TGTGCCTGGAGTGCCGCAGGGGGTCCTGGAGCTTTCTTT
TRBV29-1	TRBJ2-3	14	TRBD2	few	CSVGTSGYTDTQYF	TGCAGCGTTGGTACTAGCGGATACACAGATACGCAGTATTTT
TRBV10-3	TRBJ2-5	12	-	few	CAISEQLETQYF	TGTGCCATCAGTGAACAGTTAGAGACCCAGTACTTC
TRBV5-1	TRBJ2-2	16	-	few	CASSLDGVMGTGELFF	TGCGCCAGCAGCTTGGACGGGGTTATGGGCACCGGGGAGCTGTTTTTT
TRBV10-3	TRBJ1-4	13	-	few	CAISGQTNEKLFF	TGTGCCATCAGTGGGCAGACTAATGAAAAACTGTTTTTT
TRBV30	TRBJ1-1	14	-	few	CAWSVGRANTEAFF	TGTGCCTGGAGTGTAGGCAGGGCGAACACTGAAGCTTTCTTT
TRBV19	TRBJ2-1	11	-	few	CASSTKGEQFF	TGTGCCAGTAGTACCAAGGGGGAGCAGTTCTTC
TRBV7-2	TRBJ1-5	15	TRBD1	-	CASSSDRGTYQPQHF	TGTGCCAGCAGTTCGGACAGGGGGACCTATCAGCCCCAGCATTTT
TRBV15	TRBJ2-3	15	TRBD2	few	CATSRLAGNTDTQYF	TGTGCCACCAGCAGACTAGCGGGGAACACAGATACGCAGTATTTT
TRBV5-6	TRBJ2-1	17	TRBD2	-	CASSLGASGSTYNEQFF	TGTGCCAGCAGCCTAGGGGCTAGCGGGAGTACCTACAATGAGCAGTTCTTC
TRBV6-6	TRBJ2-7	14	TRBD1	-	CATHLPGQPFEQYF	TGTGCCACTCATCTCCCGGGACAGCCTTTCGAGCAGTACTTC
TRBV5-4	TRBJ2-7	15	-	few	CASSMPGVLTYEQYF	TGTGCCAGCAGTATGCCAGGGGTCCTTACCTACGAGCAGTACTTC
TRBV27	TRBJ1-1	13	-	few	CASSLRSPPEAFF	TGTGCCAGCAGTTTACGGTCCCCCCCTGAAGCTTTCTTT
TRBV18	TRBJ2-7	14	-	few	CASSPPRPSYEQYF	TGTGCCAGCTCACCACCCAGGCCGTCCTACGAGCAGTACTTC
TRBV5-1	TRBJ2-7	12	-	-	CASSQDSYEQYF	TGCGCCAGCAGTCAGGACAGCTACGAGCAGTACTTC
TRBV25-1	TRBJ1-1	13	-	few	CASSLFGGTEAFF	TGTGCCAGCAGCCTCTTCGGGGGAACTGAAGCTTTCTTT
TRBV29-1	TRBJ2-5	13	TRBD1	few	CSATGTGGETQYF	TGCAGCGCTACCGGGACAGGGGGAGAGACCCAGTACTTC
TRBV19	TRBJ1-3	14	TRBD1	-	CASSMGQLGNTIYF	TGTGCCAGTAGTATGGGACAGCTTGGAAACACCATATATTTT
TRBV5-4	TRBJ1-2	13	TRBD1	few	CASSLQGIEGYTF	TGTGCCAGCAGCTTACAGGGGATTGAGGGCTACACCTTC
TRBV19	TRBJ2-5	13	-	-	CASRELLQETQYF	TGTGCCAGTCGGGAACTTCTGCAAGAGACCCAGTACTTC
TRBV9	TRBJ1-4	14	TRBD1	-	CASSVGQGREKLFF	TGTGCCAGCAGCGTGGGACAGGGGAGGGAAAAACTGTTTTTT
TRBV2	TRBJ2-3	14	-	few	CASSEDPGTDTQYF	TGTGCCAGCAGTGAAGATCCGGGCACAGATACGCAGTATTTT
TRBV14	TRBJ2-7	13	-	-	CASSQERFYEQYF	TGTGCCAGCAGCCAAGAGAGGTTCTACGAGCAGTACTTC
TRBV5-1	TRBJ2-7	15	-	few	CASSLLSGGSYEQYF	TGCGCCAGCAGCCTCCTCAGTGGGGGGTCCTACGAGCAGTACTTC
TRBV29-1	TRBJ1-1	10	-	few	CSALATEAFF	TGCAGCGCCCTAGCGACTGAAGCTTTCTTT
TRBV30	TRBJ1-5	17	TRBD1	-	CAWSVGIKGQGDQPQHF	TGTGCCTGGAGTGTAGGTATTAAGGGACAGGGGGATCAGCCCCAGCATTTT
TRBV7-9	TRBJ2-2	14	TRBD2	-	CASRRSGDTGELFF	TGTGCCAGCAGGAGGAGCGGGGATACCGGGGAGCTGTTTTTT
TRBV5-6	TRBJ2-6	16	-	-	CASSSAVLSGANVLTF	TGTGCCAGCAGCTCAGCGGTCCTCTCTGGGGCCAACGTCCTGACTTTC
TRBV5-1	TRBJ2-7	15	-	few	CASSSRRGASYEQYF	TGCGCCAGCAGCTCGCGTCGGGGGGCCTCCTACGAGCAGTACTTC
TRBV18	TRBJ1-5	14	-	-	CASSNGGDNQPQHF	TGTGCCAGCTCAAACGGGGGGGACAATCAGCCCCAGCATTTT
TRBV30	TRBJ2-3	16	TRBD2	-	CAWSRGLAGGLDTQYF	TGTGCCTGGAGTCGGGGACTAGCGGGAGGGTTAGATACGCAGTATTTT
TRBV5-1	TRBJ2-2	15	-	few	CASSLGSGDTGELFF	TGCGCCAGCAGCTTGGGGTCCGGGGACACCGGGGAGCTGTTTTTT
TRBV14	TRBJ2-2	16	TRBD1	-	CASSQGTGARSGELFF	TGTGCCAGCAGCCAAGGGACAGGGGCCCGATCCGGGGAGCTGTTTTTT
TRBV5-1	TRBJ1-1	15	-	few	CASSWRDPKNTEAFF	TGCGCCAGCAGCTGGAGGGATCCGAAGAACACTGAAGCTTTCTTT
TRBV6-6	TRBJ2-7	14	TRBD1	-	CASRRTGGAYEQYF	TGTGCCAGCAGGAGGACAGGGGGGGCCTACGAGCAGTACTTC
TRBV18	TRBJ2-2	14	-	-	CASSPERNTGELFF	TGTGCCAGCTCACCCGAGAGGAACACCGGGGAGCTGTTTTTT
TRBV4-1	TRBJ2-1	16	TRBD1	few	CASSQGPGGSYNEQFF	TGCGCCAGCAGCCAAGGTCCAGGGGGCTCCTACAATGAGCAGTTCTTC
TRBV5-1	TRBJ2-6	16	-	few	CASSLGGRSGANVLTF	TGCGCCAGCAGCTTGGGGGGCCGCTCTGGGGCCAACGTCCTGACTTTC
TRBV5-1	TRBJ2-7	13	-	few	CASSPRSSYEQYF	TGCGCCAGCAGTCCGCGGAGCTCCTACGAGCAGTACTTC
TRBV30	TRBJ1-2	12	TRBD1	few	CAWTTGQGACTF	TGTGCCTGGACCACGGGACAGGGGGCTTGCACCTTC